This is a list of T cell receptor beta chains from one sample in a study of Graves' ophthalmopathy and Graves' hyperthyroidism. One entry per CDR3 protein, called by TCRdb with MiXCR from the multiplex PCR reads. This sample has some 350,000 distinct CDR3 sequences; about 15% occur once, and the top ten carry 2.4%. The specimen was peripheral blood. The receptors were gathered from an adult woman with stable Graves' hyperthyroidism. Both conserved end residues are trimmed from each CDR3. The order of the fields is J gene, V gene, CDR3 length, CDR3 protein.

>TRBJ1-2|TRBV6-1|14
ASSGRDSSWSLGYT
>TRBJ1-1|TRBV5-1|12
ASSGGEVFTEAF
>TRBJ2-7|TRBV6-2/TRBV6-3|20
ASSYSTESRVGDLAGVDEQY
>TRBJ2-4|TRBV19|12
ASSTGQGGNIQY
>TRBJ1-3|TRBV28|13
ASSFGSSSGNTIY
>TRBJ2-2|TRBV2|12
ASSGRAVGGELF
>TRBJ2-7|TRBV12-3/TRBV12-4|9
ASSLGYEQY
>TRBJ1-2|TRBV27|11
ASSFLGGNGYT
>TRBJ1-3|TRBV18|13
ASSRDSASGNTIY
>TRBJ1-3|TRBV9|16
ASSVALMGRSSGNTIY
>TRBJ2-7|TRBV11-2|13
ASRPRDRGAYEQY
>TRBJ2-7|TRBV15|12
ATSRDHQYYEQY
>TRBJ2-3|TRBV7-6|14
ASSSNPSGRADTQY
>TRBJ2-5|TRBV20-1|12
SARRSKGEETQY
>TRBJ1-2|TRBV10-3|12
AISGPGTAYGYT
>TRBJ2-7|TRBV12-3/TRBV12-4|15
ASSPPPYSGSVCEQY
>TRBJ1-1|TRBV11-1|14
ASSSSGTGAKTEAF
>TRBJ2-7|TRBV2|11
ASRPGLDYEQY
>TRBJ2-7|TRBV28|13
ASSLTSGEIYEQY
>TRBJ1-1|TRBV4-1|14
ASSLSGSGLNTEAF
>TRBJ2-7|TRBV7-8|11
ASSSLRHAEQY
>TRBJ2-5|TRBV20-1|13
SARDSAQGRETQY
>TRBJ1-2|TRBV24-1|12
ATSDATETYGYT
>TRBJ2-7|TRBV12-3/TRBV12-4|12
ASSRQGRVAEQY
>TRBJ2-7|TRBV12-3/TRBV12-4|12
ASSYPDRFYEQY
>TRBJ2-7|TRBV20-1|11
SAASGGSYEQY
>TRBJ2-5|TRBV29-1|13
SVSGTSGRQETQY
>TRBJ2-4|TRBV20-1|11
SAILGAKNIKY
>TRBJ2-7|TRBV6-2/TRBV6-3|15
ASSYSWLAGFSYEQY
>TRBJ1-2|TRBV12-5|10
ASGEGVDGYT
>TRBJ1-1|TRBV7-2|13
ASSLVARSVTEAF
>TRBJ1-5|TRBV5-5|14
ASTEQPGQNLQPQH
>TRBJ2-7|TRBV13|13
ASSLGLVEDYEQY
>TRBJ2-7|TRBV7-3|10
ASAIPSYEQY
>TRBJ2-2|TRBV20-1|13
SAAGTGDSTGELF
>TRBJ2-5|TRBV6-5|9
ASSYSGTQY
>TRBJ1-5|TRBV6-5|12
ASSTPGTNQPQH
>TRBJ1-1|TRBV7-9|13
ASSPSRGRSTEAF
>TRBJ1-2|TRBV12-3/TRBV12-4|12
ASSLVPGQGTIT
>TRBJ2-5|TRBV7-9|13
ASSSTSGSLKTQY
>TRBJ1-2|TRBV28|17
ASSLVSWNRGPRTDGYT
>TRBJ1-1|TRBV28|10
ASSLQGARAF
>TRBJ1-5|TRBV20-1|13
SAQGDNNSNQPQH
>TRBJ2-2|TRBV7-9|12
ASSLSGNTGELF
>TRBJ2-7|TRBV2|15
ASSDPGTRRETYEQY
>TRBJ1-1|TRBV12-3/TRBV12-4|9
ASSLKGLAF
>TRBJ2-7|TRBV6-5|10
ASSYPGAEQY
>TRBJ2-7|TRBV29-1|12
SAALQGGSYEQY
>TRBJ2-7|TRBV6-5|12
ASKAGQEPHEQY
>TRBJ1-1|TRBV19|12
ASSIAAMNTEAF
>TRBJ2-7|TRBV29-1|14
SVGHNALAGYYEQY
>TRBJ2-7|TRBV7-8|13
ASSLARYEGYEQY
>TRBJ1-1|TRBV29-1|12
SVEVTGGTRQAF
>TRBJ2-5|TRBV19|12
ASSIRGLQETQY
>TRBJ2-7|TRBV30|10
AWSVFGQGSY
>TRBJ1-3|TRBV11-1|15
ASSDRYGHIDRNTIY
>TRBJ1-6|TRBV15|15
ATSPYGLGSYNSPLH